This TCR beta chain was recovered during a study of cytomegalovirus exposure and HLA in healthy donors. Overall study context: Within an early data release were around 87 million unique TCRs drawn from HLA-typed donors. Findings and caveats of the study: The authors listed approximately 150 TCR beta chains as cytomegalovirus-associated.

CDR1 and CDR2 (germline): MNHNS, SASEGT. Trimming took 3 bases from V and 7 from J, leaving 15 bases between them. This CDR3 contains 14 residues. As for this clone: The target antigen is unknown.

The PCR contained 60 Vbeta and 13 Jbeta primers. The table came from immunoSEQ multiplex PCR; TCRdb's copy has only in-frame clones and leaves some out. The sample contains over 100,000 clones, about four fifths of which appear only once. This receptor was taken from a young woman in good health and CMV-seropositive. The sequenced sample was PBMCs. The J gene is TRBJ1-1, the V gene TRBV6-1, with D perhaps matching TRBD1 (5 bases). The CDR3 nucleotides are TGTGCCAGCAGTGATTTAGACAGACCCCGTGAAGCTTTCTTT. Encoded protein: CASSDLDRPREAFF.